Presented here are 2 T cell receptor beta chains from one specimen sequenced in a study of patients and donors after allogeneic stem cell transplantation. TCRdb re-derived calls from the RT-PCR reads in MiXCR, one entry per CDR3 protein. This sample has 150,000 or so distinct CDR3 sequences, with 24% found just once. Input material: blood, either unsorted or a sorted T cell fraction (not recorded which). These receptors all stem from a human donor who was either an allogeneic HSCT recipient or a stem cell or donor lymphocyte infusion donor (not recorded which). It is not recorded whose cells these are; they may come from a transplant donor.

The J gene is TRBJ1-2, the V gene TRBV7-9; a weak D match, TRBD1 (5 bases). The V and J ends lost 11 bases and 5 bases respectively, with 12 bases between them. Germline V gives CDR1 SEHNR, CDR2 FQNEAQ (reference sequence). The CDR3 covers 11 residues. CDR3 in amino acids: CAADSEYGYTF. The CDR3 nucleotides read TGTGCCGCCGACAGTGAATATGGCTACACCTTC. The full variable domain, in which reference TRBV7-9 and TRBJ1-2 provide the parts outside the CDR3, is DTGVSQNPRHKITKRGQNVTFRCDPISEHNRLYWYRQTLGQGPEFLTYFQNEAQLEKSRLLSDRFSAERPKGSFSTLEIQRTEQGDSAMYLCAADSEYGYTFGSGTRLTVV.

This clonotype was detected once. The chain employs TRBV12-3 or TRBV12-4 and TRBJ1-2, with no clear D. The V gene lost 2 bases and the J gene lost 8 bases, with 12 bases spanning the gap. This CDR3 is built from 13 residues. CDR3 residues: CASSLSSPKGYTF. The DNA for the CDR3 is TGTGCCAGCAGTTTATCTTCCCCGAAAGGCTACACCTTC.